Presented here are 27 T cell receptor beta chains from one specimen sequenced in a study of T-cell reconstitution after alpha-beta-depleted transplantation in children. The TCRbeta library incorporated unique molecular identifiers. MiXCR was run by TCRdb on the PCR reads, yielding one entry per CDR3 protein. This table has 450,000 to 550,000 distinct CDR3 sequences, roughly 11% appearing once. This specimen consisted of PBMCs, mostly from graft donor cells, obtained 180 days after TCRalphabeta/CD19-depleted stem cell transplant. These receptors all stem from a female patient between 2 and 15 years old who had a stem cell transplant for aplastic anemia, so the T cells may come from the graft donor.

This CDR3 is CASGRWTGTGNTIYF. In DNA, the CDR3 is TGTGCCAGCGGGAGGTGGACAGGGACCGGAAACACCATATATTTT. The rearrangement uses TRBV12-3 or TRBV12-4 and TRBJ1-3; TRBD1 agrees at 8 bases. This CDR3 contains 15 residues. The V segment lost 8 bases and the J segment 4 bases; nucleotides outside the gene matches: 10.

The CDR3 spells CASRTGGGTDTQYF. In nucleotides, the CDR3 is TGTGCCAGCAGAACAGGGGGAGGCACAGATACGCAGTATTTT. The J gene is TRBJ2-3, the V gene TRBV12-3 or TRBV12-4, with 8 bases lining up with TRBD1. The ends lost 6 bases at V and 1 base at J; junction bases unmatched: 3. The CDR3 length is 14 residues.

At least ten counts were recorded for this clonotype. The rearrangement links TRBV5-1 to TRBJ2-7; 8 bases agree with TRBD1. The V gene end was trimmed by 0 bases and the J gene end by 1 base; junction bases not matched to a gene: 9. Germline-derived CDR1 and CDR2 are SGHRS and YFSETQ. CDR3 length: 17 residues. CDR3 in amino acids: CASSLGDRPLQSYEQYF. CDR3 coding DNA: TGCGCCAGCAGCTTGGGGGACAGGCCTCTGCAATCCTACGAGCAGTACTTC.

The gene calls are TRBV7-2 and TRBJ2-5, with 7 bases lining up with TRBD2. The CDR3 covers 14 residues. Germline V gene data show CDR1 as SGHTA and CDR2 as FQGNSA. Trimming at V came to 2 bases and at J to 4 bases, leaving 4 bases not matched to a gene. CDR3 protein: CASSLTREGETQYF. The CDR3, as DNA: TGTGCCAGCAGCTTAACGAGGGAGGGAGAGACCCAGTACTTC. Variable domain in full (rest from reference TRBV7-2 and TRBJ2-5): GAGVSQSPSNKVTEKGKDVELRCDPISGHTALYWYRQSLGQGLEFLIYFQGNSAPDKSGLPSDRFSAERTGGSVSTLTIQRTQQEDSAVYLCASSLTREGETQYFGPGTRLLVL.

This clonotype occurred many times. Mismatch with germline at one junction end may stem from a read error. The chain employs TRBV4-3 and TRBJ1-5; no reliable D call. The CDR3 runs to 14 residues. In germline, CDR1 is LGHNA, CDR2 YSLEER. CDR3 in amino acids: CASSQDRGNQPQHF. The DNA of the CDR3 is TGTGCCAGCAGCCAAGATCGGGGCAATCAGCCCCAGCATTTT.

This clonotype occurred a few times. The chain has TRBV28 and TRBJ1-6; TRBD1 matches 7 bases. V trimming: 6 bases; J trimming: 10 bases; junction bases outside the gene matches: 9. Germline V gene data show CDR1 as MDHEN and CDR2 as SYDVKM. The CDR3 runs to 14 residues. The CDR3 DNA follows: TGTGCCAGCAGCCCTGGGCAGGGGGGCTCACCCCTCCACTTT. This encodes CASSPGQGGSPLHF.

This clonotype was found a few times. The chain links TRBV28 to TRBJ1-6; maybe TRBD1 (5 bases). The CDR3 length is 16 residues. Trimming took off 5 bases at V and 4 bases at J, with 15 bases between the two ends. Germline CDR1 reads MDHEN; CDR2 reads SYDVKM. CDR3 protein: CASSIIRENYNSPLHF. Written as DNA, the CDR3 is TGTGCCAGCAGTATTATCAGGGAAAATTATAATTCACCCCTCCACTTT.

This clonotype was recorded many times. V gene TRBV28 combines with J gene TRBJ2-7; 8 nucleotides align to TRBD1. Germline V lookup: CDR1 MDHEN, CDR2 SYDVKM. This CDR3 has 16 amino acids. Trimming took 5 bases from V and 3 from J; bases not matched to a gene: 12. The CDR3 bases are TGTGCCAGCAGTCCTGACAGGGGCCTTGCGTTCTACGAGCAGTACTTC. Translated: CASSPDRGLAFYEQYF.

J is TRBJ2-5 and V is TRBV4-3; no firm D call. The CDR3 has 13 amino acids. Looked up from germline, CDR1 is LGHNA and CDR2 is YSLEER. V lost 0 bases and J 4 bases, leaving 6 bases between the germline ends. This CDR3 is CASSQEARETQYF. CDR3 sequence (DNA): TGCGCCAGCAGCCAAGAGGCGAGAGAGACCCAGTACTTC.

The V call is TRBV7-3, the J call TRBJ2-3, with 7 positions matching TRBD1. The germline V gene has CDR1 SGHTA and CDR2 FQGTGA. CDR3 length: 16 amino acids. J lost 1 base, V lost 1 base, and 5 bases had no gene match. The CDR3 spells CASSLSLTGGTDTQYF. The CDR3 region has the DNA TGTGCCAGCAGCTTAAGTCTTACAGGGGGCACAGATACGCAGTATTTT.

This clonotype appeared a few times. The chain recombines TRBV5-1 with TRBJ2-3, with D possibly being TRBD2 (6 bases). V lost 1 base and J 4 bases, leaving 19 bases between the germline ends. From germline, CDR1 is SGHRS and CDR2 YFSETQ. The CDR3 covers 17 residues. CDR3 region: CASSLKRGSAGSDTQYF. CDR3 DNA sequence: TGCGCCAGCAGCTTGAAACGGGGGAGCGCGGGGTCAGATACGCAGTATTTT. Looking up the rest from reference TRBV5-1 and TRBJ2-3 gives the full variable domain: KAGVTQTPRYLIKTRGQQVTLSCSPISGHRSVSWYQQTPGQGLQFLFEYFSETQRNKGNFPGRFSGRQFSNSRSEMNVSTLELGDSALYLCASSLKRGSAGSDTQYFGPGTRLTVL.

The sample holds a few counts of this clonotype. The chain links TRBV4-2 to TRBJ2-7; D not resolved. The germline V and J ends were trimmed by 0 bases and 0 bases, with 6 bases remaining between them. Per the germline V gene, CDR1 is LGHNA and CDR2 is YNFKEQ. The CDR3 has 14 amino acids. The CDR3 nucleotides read TGTGCCAGCAGCCAAGATTCCCACTCCTACGAGCAGTACTTC. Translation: CASSQDSHSYEQYF.

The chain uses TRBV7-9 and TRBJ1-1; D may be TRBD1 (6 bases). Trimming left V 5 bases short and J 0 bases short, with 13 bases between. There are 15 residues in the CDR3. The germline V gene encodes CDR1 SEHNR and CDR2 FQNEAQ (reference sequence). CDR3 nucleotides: TGTGCCAGCAGCCCCAGGACAGAGATGAACACTGAAGCTTTCTTT. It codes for CASSPRTEMNTEAFF.

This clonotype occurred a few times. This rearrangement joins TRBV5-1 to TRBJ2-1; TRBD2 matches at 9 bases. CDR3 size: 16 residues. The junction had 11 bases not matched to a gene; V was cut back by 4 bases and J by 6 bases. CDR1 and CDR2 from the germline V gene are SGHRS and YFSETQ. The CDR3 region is CASSPSRGRVPNEQFF. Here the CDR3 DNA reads TGCGCCAGCAGCCCCTCTCGCGGGAGGGTACCCAATGAGCAGTTCTTC.

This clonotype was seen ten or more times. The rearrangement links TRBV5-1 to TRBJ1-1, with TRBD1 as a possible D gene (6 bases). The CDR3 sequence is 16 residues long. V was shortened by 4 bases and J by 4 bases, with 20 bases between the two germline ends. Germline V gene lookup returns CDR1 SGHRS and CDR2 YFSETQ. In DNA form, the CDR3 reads TGCGCCAGCAGCCCCGGTGGGCACAGGGCGGGCACTGAAGCTTTCTTT. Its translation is CASSPGGHRAGTEAFF. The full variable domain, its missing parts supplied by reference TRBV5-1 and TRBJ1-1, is KAGVTQTPRYLIKTRGQQVTLSCSPISGHRSVSWYQQTPGQGLQFLFEYFSETQRNKGNFPGRFSGRQFSNSRSEMNVSTLELGDSALYLCASSPGGHRAGTEAFFGQGTRLTVV.

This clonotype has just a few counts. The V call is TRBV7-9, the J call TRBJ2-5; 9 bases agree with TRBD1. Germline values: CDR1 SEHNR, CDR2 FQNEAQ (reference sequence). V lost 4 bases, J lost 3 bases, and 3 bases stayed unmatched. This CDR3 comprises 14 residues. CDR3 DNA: TGTGCCAGCAGCTCCTGGACAGGGGAAGAGACCCAGTACTTC. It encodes CASSSWTGEETQYF.

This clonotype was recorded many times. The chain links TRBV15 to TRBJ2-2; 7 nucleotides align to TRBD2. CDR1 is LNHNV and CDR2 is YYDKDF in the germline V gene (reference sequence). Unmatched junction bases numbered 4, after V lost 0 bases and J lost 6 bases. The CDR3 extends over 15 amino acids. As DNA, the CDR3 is TGTGCCACCAGCAGAGATCGGGGGGACCCCGGGGAGCTGTTTTTT. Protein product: CATSRDRGDPGELFF.

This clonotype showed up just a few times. CDR3 in DNA: TGCGCCAGCAGCTTGGCCGCGGGCCACCCGCCTGAGCAGTTCTTC. Its protein product is CASSLAAGHPPEQFF. V is TRBV5-1 and J is TRBJ2-1, with D perhaps TRBD2 (5 bases). The V and J ends lost 0 bases and 9 bases respectively, with 16 bases between them. The CDR3 runs 15 residues. Germline CDR1 is SGHRS and CDR2 is YFSETQ.

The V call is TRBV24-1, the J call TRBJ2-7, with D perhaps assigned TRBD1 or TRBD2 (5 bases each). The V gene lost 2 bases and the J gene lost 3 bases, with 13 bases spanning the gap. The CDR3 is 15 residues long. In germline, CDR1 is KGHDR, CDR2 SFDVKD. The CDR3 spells CATSDSRDARYEQYF. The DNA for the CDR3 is TGTGCCACCAGTGATTCCCGGGACGCCCGCTACGAGCAGTACTTC.

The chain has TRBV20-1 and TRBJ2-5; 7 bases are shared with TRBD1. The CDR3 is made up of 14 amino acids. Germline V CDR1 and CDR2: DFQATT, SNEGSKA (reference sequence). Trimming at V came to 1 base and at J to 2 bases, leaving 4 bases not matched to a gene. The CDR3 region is CSARVGQIQETQYF. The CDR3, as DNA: TGCAGTGCTAGAGTGGGACAGATACAAGAGACCCAGTACTTC.

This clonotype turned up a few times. This CDR3 is CAISDYRGDRGYEQYF. As DNA, the CDR3 is TGTGCCATCAGTGATTACCGAGGGGACAGGGGCTACGAGCAGTACTTC. This sequence joins TRBV10-3 and TRBJ2-7; 10 positions agree with TRBD1. With 3 bases clipped from V and 3 bases from J, the junction kept 8 bases outside the gene matches. The CDR3 runs to 16 residues. Germline V gene lookup returns CDR1 ENHRY and CDR2 SYGVKD.

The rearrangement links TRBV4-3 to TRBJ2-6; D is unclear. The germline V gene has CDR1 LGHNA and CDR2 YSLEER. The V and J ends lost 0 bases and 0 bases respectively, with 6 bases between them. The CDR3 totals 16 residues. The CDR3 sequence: CASSQDISSGANVLTF. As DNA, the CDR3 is TGCGCCAGCAGCCAAGATATTTCCTCTGGGGCCAACGTCCTGACTTTC.

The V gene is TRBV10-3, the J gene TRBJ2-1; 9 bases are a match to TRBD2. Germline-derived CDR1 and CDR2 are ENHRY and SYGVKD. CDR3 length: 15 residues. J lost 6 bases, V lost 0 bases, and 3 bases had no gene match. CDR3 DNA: TGTGCCATCAGTGAGTCGGCGGGAGGGATCAATGAGCAGTTCTTC. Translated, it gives CAISESAGGINEQFF.

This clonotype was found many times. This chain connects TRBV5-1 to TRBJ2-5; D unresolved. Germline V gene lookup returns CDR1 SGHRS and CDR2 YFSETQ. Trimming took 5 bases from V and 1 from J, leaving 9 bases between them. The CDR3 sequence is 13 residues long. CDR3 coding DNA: TGCGCCAGCAGTAGGTCGGTCCAAGAGACCCAGTACTTC. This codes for CASSRSVQETQYF.

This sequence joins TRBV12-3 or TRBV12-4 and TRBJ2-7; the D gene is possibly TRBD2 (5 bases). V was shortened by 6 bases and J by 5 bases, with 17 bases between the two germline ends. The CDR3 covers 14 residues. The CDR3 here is CASRRRIGQDEQYF. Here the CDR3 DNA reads TGTGCCAGCAGGCGGAGGATAGGGCAGGACGAGCAGTACTTC.

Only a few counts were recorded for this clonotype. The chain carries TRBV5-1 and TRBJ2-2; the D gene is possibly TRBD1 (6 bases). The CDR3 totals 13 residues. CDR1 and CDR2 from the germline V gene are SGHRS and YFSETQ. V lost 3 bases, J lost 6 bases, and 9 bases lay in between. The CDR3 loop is CASSYRDPGELFF. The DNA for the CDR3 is TGCGCCAGCAGCTACAGGGACCCCGGGGAGCTGTTTTTT.

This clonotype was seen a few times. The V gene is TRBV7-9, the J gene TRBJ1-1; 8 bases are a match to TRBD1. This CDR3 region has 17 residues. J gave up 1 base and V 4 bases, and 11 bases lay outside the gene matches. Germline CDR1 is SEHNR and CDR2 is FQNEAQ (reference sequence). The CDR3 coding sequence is TGTGCCAGCAGCTCTCCCCGGGACAGGCTAGGGAACACTGAAGCTTTCTTT. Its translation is CASSSPRDRLGNTEAFF.